This TCR beta chain stems from a study of blood T cell repertoires in COVID-19. The method was immunoSEQ multiplex PCR; TCRdb's version includes in-frame clones alone and lacks a portion of them. The sample has some 240,000 clones; about 90% are singletons. The CDR3 has 13 residues. V was shortened by 0 bases and J by 6 bases, with 8 bases between the two germline ends. CDR1 and CDR2 from the germline V gene are SGDLS and YYNGEE. J is TRBJ2-3 and V is TRBV9; D gene ambiguous. The sequencing sample was made of peripheral blood. The receptor's source is a woman between 65 and 79 years old with COVID-19, enrolled during active disease. Here the CDR3 DNA reads TGTGCCAGCAGCGTAGAGGTCAGGGATACGCAGTATTTT. Its translation is CASSVEVRDTQYF.